This T cell receptor beta chain was obtained from a study of T-cell reconstitution after alpha-beta-depleted transplantation in children. Broader study findings: About two months after transplant, alpha-beta T cells reportedly came from several hundred expanded graft clones. T-cell numbers and diversity, one year after transplant, stemmed largely from T cells that were newly produced. For some patients, TCRbeta diversity was high at day 60 because of recipient T cells and thymic progenitors that survived.

It was with unique molecular identifiers that the TCRbeta library was prepared. Using its own MiXCR run on the PCR reads, TCRdb lists one record per CDR3 protein. This sample has approximately 350,000 distinct CDR3 sequences, with under 20% found just once. A note on this clonotype: Its cognate antigen is unknown.

This sequence originates from a male patient between 2 and 15 years old who had a stem cell transplant for acute lymphoblastic leukemia, so the T cells may come from the graft donor. Sequenced here: PBMCs, mostly from graft donor cells, sampled 360 days after TCRalphabeta/CD19-depleted stem cell transplant.

The CDR3 protein is CASSLETFPLNTYNEQFF. CDR3 coding DNA: TGCGCCAGCAGCTTGGAGACATTCCCCCTGAACACCTACAATGAGCAGTTCTTC. The chain has TRBV5-1 and TRBJ2-1, with D unresolved. The germline gives CDR1 SGHRS, CDR2 YFSETQ. The CDR3 covers 18 residues. V shed 0 bases and J shed 2 bases, with 18 bases lying between them.